This TCR beta chain was captured in a study of human versus mouse CDR3 diversity and MHC coevolution. Produced via immunoSEQ multiplex PCR; TCRdb's table is partial and in-frame only. The sample yields about 77,000 clones, around 92% seen once. CDR3 size: 14 residues. Trimming removed 10 bases from V and 1 base from J, with 13 bases in between. Germline V lookup: CDR1 ENHRY, CDR2 SYGVKD. The source of this sequence is a person aged 30-70 years in good health. Sequenced input: naive CD4+ T cells from blood. Noted subset: CD45RO-negative CD62L-positive naive CD4 T cells. The gene calls are TRBV10-3 and TRBJ2-2; TRBD2 is a possible D gene (6 bases). CDR3 nucleotide sequence: TGTGCCACCGTCGGGAGTGAGAACACCGGGGAGCTGTTTTTT. It specifies CATVGSENTGELFF.